This T cell receptor (beta chain) was captured by sequencing in a study of CXCR3-negative and CXCR3-positive naive CD8 T cells. The TRB libraries of cDNA were built by UMI-labeled 5' RACE. TCRdb re-called the 5' RACE reads and shows each CDR3 protein once, DNA omitted. The specimen's table records about 130,000 distinct CDR3 sequences. The germline V gene has CDR1 SQVTM and CDR2 ANQGSEA. This CDR3 contains 15 residues. The chain has TRBV29-1 and TRBJ2-1; TCRdb's D gene call, TRBD1, goes unchecked for lack of DNA. Sequenced input: naive CXCR3- CD8+ T cells from blood. Subset specified: CD45RO-CCR7+CD27+CD95- naive CD8+ T cells lacking CXCR3 (TNR3-). The clonotype was recovered from a human donor in good health. Some clones in this sample may be carry-over from other donors' samples. The CDR3 reads CSANNDRGPYNEQFF.